Listed below are T cell receptor beta chains from one sample, sequenced in a study of T cells in Graves' hyperthyroidism and ophthalmopathy. In TCRdb, the multiplex PCR reads were re-called with MiXCR into one record per CDR3 protein. The sample shows 340,000 or so distinct CDR3 sequences, around 20% of them seen only once. Sequencing input: blood. Source of these receptors: a woman aged 45 to 65 with Graves' hyperthyroidism. Both conserved end residues are part of each CDR3.

J gene	V gene	CDR3 protein
TRBJ1-1	TRBV2	CASSVQQGVGTEAFF
TRBJ1-2	TRBV28	CASRRTGYGYTF
TRBJ2-6	TRBV6-1	CASSVTGAGANVLTF
TRBJ1-2	TRBV27	CASSLSKGQGRIYGYTF
TRBJ1-2	TRBV5-1	CASSLAVPELNYGYTF
TRBJ2-3	TRBV6-5	CASSFTGVPEDTQYF
TRBJ2-1	TRBV20-1	CSAPGHTDYNEQFF
TRBJ2-1	TRBV28	CASSFTSGGAVGEQFF
TRBJ1-2	TRBV30	CAWSMLTGTNYGYTF
TRBJ1-3	TRBV6-5	CASSYSRGTGNTIYF
TRBJ2-7	TRBV5-6	CASSFEQSSYEQYF
TRBJ2-1	TRBV2	CASLAGGINEQFF
TRBJ1-1	TRBV18	CASSPTGMNTEAFF
TRBJ1-1	TRBV6-5	CASSYSGVMNTEAFF
TRBJ2-2	TRBV20-1	CSASRDRVWTGELFF
TRBJ2-2	TRBV5-1	CASSFGQPGGELFF
TRBJ1-2	TRBV4-2	CASSKDRASGYTF
TRBJ2-5	TRBV4-1	CASSQDLQGLRETQYF
TRBJ2-1	TRBV5-4	CASSPETSNRNEQFF
TRBJ1-4	TRBV9	CASSVGVPGQGNEKLFF
TRBJ2-7	TRBV20-1	CSARTSGKYEQYF
TRBJ2-2	TRBV5-1	CASSAMGLVSTGELFF